This is a list of T cell receptor beta chains from one sample in a study of T cells in localized non-small cell lung cancer. Assay: immunoSEQ multiplex PCR; the TCRdb copy retains only in-frame clones and omits some. The sample shows more than 100,000 clones, roughly 90% of them seen only once. The sequences come from peripheral blood, collected before any cancer treatment. These TCRs come from a female donor older than 55 with stage I lung adenocarcinoma. Each CDR3 is given with its conserved first and last residue. The order of the fields is V gene, CDR3 protein.

>TRBV2
CASSEGLATQYF
>TRBV18
CASSADSGRSEQYF
>TRBV28
CASRRTSPTYEQYF
>TRBV7-3
CASSLTGSSYNEQFF
>TRBV29-1
CSVVSQGRDYTF
>TRBV18
CASSPRREGQIEQYF
>TRBV4-1
CASSQGVWGRGGEGYTF
>TRBV6-6
CASSYSGGGNGYTF
>TRBV27
CASSFEGPGLAGLAETQYF
>TRBV11-3
CASSLNGQNTGELFF
>TRBV20-1
CSASGQFF
>TRBV28
CASSLGGEAHNEQFF
>TRBV28
CASAPASGNTIYF
>TRBV5-6
CASSLAGSGEQFF
>TRBV2
CASSVPENYGYTF
>TRBV28
CASSLSPLEQYF
>TRBV11-2
CASSLEVGREGFGNEQFF
>TRBV5-1
CASSSTGNYGYTF
>TRBV29-1
CSVLGSSVTSTDTQYF
>TRBV5-1
CASRAGLLTYEQYF
>TRBV2
CASSPRVNYGYTF
>TRBV5-1
CASSLGADTGELFF
>TRBV6-1
CASRPTSGSSYEQYF
>TRBV5-1
CASSSGLARRPLGEQYF
>TRBV2
CASSELGLAVNEQFF
>TRBV2
CASSEGGLRETQYF
>TRBV5-4
CASSFLGTNTDTQYF
>TRBV16
CASSQSENYGYTF
>TRBV4-1
CASSQAGTGRLYNEQFF
>TRBV30
CAWSRGAGMSYEQYF
>TRBV28
CASSTTGGAQETQYF
>TRBV14
CASSQHGVSTDTQYF
>TRBV28
CASSLTGQPQHF
>TRBV6-1
CASSEPRQFGNEQFF
>TRBV28
CASRVLAGDFIEQFF
>TRBV6-5
CASSYPGGQYF
>TRBV6-1
CASSAGFGQPTGHEQFF
>TRBV7-2
CASTRSGTRHPSSYNEQFF
>TRBV10-2
CASMPVGEKLFF